Listed here are 27 T cell receptor beta chains from one sample, sequenced in a study of T cells and copy number aberrations in small-cell lung cancer. Using immunoSEQ multiplex PCR, the repertoire was profiled, and TCRdb retains in-frame clones only, with some absent. In the table there are 6,000 to 7,500 clones, roughly four fifths of which are singletons. The source material was normal tissue next to the tumor. All receptors derive from a woman aged 50 to 60 with small cell lung cancer.

V is TRBV4-3 and J is TRBJ2-7, with 9 bases that match TRBD1. The CDR3 has 15 residues. With 3 bases clipped from V and 3 bases from J, the junction kept 6 bases outside the gene matches. CDR1 is LGHNA, CDR2 YSLEER, per germline. The CDR3 loop reads CASSQYRDRVYEQYF. The CDR3 coding sequence is TGCGCCAGCAGCCAGTACCGGGACAGGGTCTACGAGCAGTACTTC.

This clone was detected once. V gene TRBV5-4 combines with J gene TRBJ1-2; D ambiguous. The CDR3 has 14 amino acids. Germline-derived CDR1 and CDR2 are SGHNT and YYREEE (reference sequence). The V and J ends lost 0 bases and 1 base respectively, with 7 bases between them. The CDR3 nucleotides read TGTGCCAGCAGCTTGGACAGAGTTAACTATGGCTACACCTTC. This translates into CASSLDRVNYGYTF.

This chain links TRBV11-1 with TRBJ2-1; 9 nucleotides align to TRBD1. From germline, CDR1 is SGHAT and CDR2 FQDESV (reference sequence). Losses at the gene ends were 5 bases for V and 6 bases for J; bases not matched to a gene: 8. The CDR3 is 15 residues long. In nucleotides, the CDR3 is TGTGCCAGCAGCCCCAGGGACAGGGACGTCAATGAGCAGTTCTTC. This encodes CASSPRDRDVNEQFF.

The CDR3 DNA reads as TGTGCCAGCAGTCCTCTAATTAGCGGGATACTAGCCAAAAACATTCAGTACTTC. Its protein is CASSPLISGILAKNIQYF. This rearrangement joins TRBV28 to TRBJ2-4, with 8 bases identical to TRBD2. The CDR3 length is 18 residues. Germline CDR1 reads MDHEN; CDR2 reads SYDVKM. After removal of 5 bases from V and 0 bases from J, the junction contained 12 bases not matched to a gene.

The chain carries TRBV6-1 and TRBJ1-1; 8 positions match TRBD1. CDR3 length: 13 residues. V shed 6 bases, J shed 6 bases, and the junction held 6 bases outside the gene matches. Germline-derived CDR1 and CDR2 are MNHNS and SASEGT. The CDR3 reads CASSRGLEAEAFF. CDR3 coding DNA: TGTGCCAGCAGCAGGGGGCTAGAGGCTGAAGCTTTCTTT.

The gene calls are TRBV16 and TRBJ2-5; TRBD1 aligns across 10 bases. The junction had 4 bases not matched to a gene; V was cut back by 4 bases and J by 5 bases. Germline values: CDR1 KGHSY, CDR2 FQNENV. This CDR3 spans 14 amino acids. The CDR3 bases are TGTGCCAGCAGCCTGGACAGGGGGAGCGAGACCCAGTACTTC. Its translation: CASSLDRGSETQYF.

The CDR3 DNA sequence: TGCGCCAGCAGCTCCGAAGTGACGTTTGAAGCTTTCTTT. Encoded protein: CASSSEVTFEAFF. The rearrangement uses TRBV5-1 and TRBJ1-1; D not resolved. Trimming stripped 3 bases from V and 7 bases from J, with 13 bases between. CDR3 length: 13 residues. CDR1 is SGHRS, CDR2 YFSETQ, per germline.

The chain joins TRBV4-1 to TRBJ2-7; TRBD2 matches 14 bases. Germline CDR1 is MGHRA and CDR2 is YSYEKL. The CDR3 runs 15 residues. With V trimmed by 1 base and J by 11 bases, 7 bases remained unmatched. CDR3 nucleotides: TGCGCCAGCAGCCAAGGTCCGGGACTAGCGGGAGCCAAGTACTTC. This gives the protein CASSQGPGLAGAKYF.

This clone came up a few times. The V gene is TRBV9, the J gene TRBJ1-2, with 8 nucleotides matching TRBD1. Germline CDR1 reads SGDLS; CDR2 reads YYNGEE. J lost 4 bases, V lost 6 bases, and 8 bases had no gene match. This CDR3 has 14 amino acids. CDR3 region: CASKNPGGGYGYTF. The CDR3 region has the DNA TGTGCCAGCAAAAATCCAGGGGGCGGCTATGGCTACACCTTC.

This clone was seen just once. The J gene is TRBJ2-1, the V gene TRBV2; 11 bases are shared with TRBD2. Trimming removed 7 bases from V and 10 bases from J; junction bases left unmatched: 12. CDR3 length equals 15 residues. From germline, CDR1 is SNHLY and CDR2 FYNNEI. The CDR3 DNA reads as TGTGCCAGCATGAATAGGGTAGCGGGAGGGGGGGAGCAGTTCTTC. This translates into CASMNRVAGGGEQFF.

This chain joins TRBV5-1 and TRBJ1-3; D call uncertain. V dropped 5 bases and J dropped 0 bases, with 6 bases sitting between them. Looked up from germline, CDR1 is SGHRS and CDR2 is YFSETQ. This CDR3 spans 13 amino acids. CDR3 sequence (DNA): TGCGCCAGCAGGGCAGCCTCTGGAAACACCATATATTTT. This encodes CASRAASGNTIYF.

CDR3 residues: CASRPSGDAYGYTF. The CDR3 nucleotides read TGTGCCAGCAGACCAAGTGGAGATGCCTATGGCTACACCTTC. This chain uses TRBV6-1 with TRBJ1-2; D gene ambiguous. CDR3 size: 14 residues. V was pared by 6 bases and J by 4 bases, with 15 bases between. Germline-derived CDR1 and CDR2 are MNHNS and SASEGT.

The V and J genes are TRBV5-4 and TRBJ2-7, with D possibly being TRBD1 or TRBD2 (5 bases each). The CDR3 has 13 residues. The germline gives CDR1 SGHNT, CDR2 YYREEE (reference sequence). V lost 4 bases and J 5 bases, leaving 13 bases between the germline ends. Here the CDR3 reads CASSDEGRHEQYF. CDR3 coding DNA: TGTGCCAGCAGCGATGAGGGACGCCACGAGCAGTACTTC.

The rearrangement links TRBV19 to TRBJ2-6, with D perhaps TRBD1 (6 bases). Trimming took 9 bases from V and 4 from J, leaving 13 bases between them. Germline CDR1 is LNHDA and CDR2 is SQIVND (reference sequence). This CDR3 is built from 14 residues. CDR3 nucleotides: TGTGCCAGATGGAAAAGGGGGGGGGCCAACGTCCTGACTTTC. It translates to CARWKRGGANVLTF.

There are a few counts of this clone. This chain joins TRBV5-4 and TRBJ2-3; 7 nucleotides match TRBD2. The CDR3 sequence is 14 residues long. Germline CDR1 is SGHNT and CDR2 is YYREEE (reference sequence). V was pared by 4 bases and J by 4 bases, with 6 bases of the junction left unmatched. The CDR3 bases are TGTGCCAGCAGCCCGACTAGCTTGGCAGATACGCAGTATTTT. It yields the protein CASSPTSLADTQYF.

Written as DNA, the CDR3 is TGTGCCTGGAGTGTTGGGGAGACCCAGTACTTC. It is translated as CAWSVGETQYF. The chain has TRBV30 and TRBJ2-5; no firm D call. V was shortened by 0 bases and J by 5 bases, with 4 bases between the two germline ends. The CDR3 totals 11 residues. Germline CDR1 and CDR2: GTSNPN and SVGIG (reference sequence).

This clone showed up just a few times. This chain uses TRBV7-3 with TRBJ2-2, with a possible D match to TRBD1 (6 bases). The length of the CDR3 is 16 residues. From germline, CDR1 is SGHTA and CDR2 FQGTGA. V gave up 0 bases and J gave up 2 bases, with 10 bases separating them. CDR3 DNA sequence: TGTGCCAGCAGCTTAACGGACAGTTTAAACACCGGGGAGCTGTTTTTT. Translation gives CASSLTDSLNTGELFF.

The chain couples TRBV11-3 to TRBJ2-7, with 9 positions matching TRBD1. Trimming cost V 5 bases and J 12 bases; bases outside gene matches: 14. The CDR3 has 14 residues. The germline V gene encodes CDR1 SGHNT and CDR2 YENEEA. The CDR3 bases are TGTGCCAGCAGCGCCCGGGACAGGGTGCTAGCTTTGTACTTC. It codes for CASSARDRVLALYF.

V usage is TRBV2 and J usage is TRBJ2-6, with D maybe TRBD1 (6 bases). This CDR3 region has 15 residues. Germline V CDR1 and CDR2: SNHLY, FYNNEI. V was shortened by 7 bases and J by 0 bases, with 10 bases between the two germline ends. The CDR3 region has the DNA TGTGCCAGCATGGACAGTCGCTCTGGGGCCAACGTCCTGACTTTC. Translating gives CASMDSRSGANVLTF.

This chain uses TRBV5-1 with TRBJ1-2, with D possibly TRBD1 on 5 matching bases. The CDR3 is made up of 15 amino acids. The germline gives CDR1 SGHRS, CDR2 YFSETQ. The V end was cut by 0 bases, the J end by 3 bases, with 12 bases between. The CDR3 DNA reads as TGCGCCAGCAGCTTGGGTTCAGGGAAGGACTATGGCTACACCTTC. It specifies CASSLGSGKDYGYTF.

The chain carries TRBV19 and TRBJ1-2; possible D gene TRBD1, 5 bases. V was shortened by 5 bases and J by 8 bases, with 12 bases between the two germline ends. The germline V gene has CDR1 LNHDA and CDR2 SQIVND (reference sequence). The CDR3 runs 12 residues. CDR3 sequence reads: CASSLAGKGYTF. In DNA form, the CDR3 reads TGTGCCAGTAGTCTTGCAGGGAAGGGCTACACCTTC.

V gene TRBV6-6 combines with J gene TRBJ1-2; D is undetermined. The CDR3 totals 14 residues. Germline V lookup: CDR1 MNHNY, CDR2 SVGAGI (reference sequence). V was cut by 2 bases and J by 4 bases, with 11 bases left in between. The CDR3 DNA reads as TGTGCCAGCAGTTACAACGCAGGAGGCTATGGCTACACCTTC. It yields the protein CASSYNAGGYGYTF.

This clone was seen more than once but under ten times. This chain links TRBV14 with TRBJ2-2; 7 nucleotides align to TRBD2. Germline assignment: CDR1 SGHDN and CDR2 FVKESK. V was clipped by 3 bases and J by 4 bases; unmatched bases: 5. The CDR3 contains 15 residues. The CDR3 sequence: CASSQVREATGELFF. CDR3 coding DNA: TGTGCCAGCAGCCAGGTTCGGGAGGCCACCGGGGAGCTGTTTTTT.

CDR3 amino acids: CASSLSSSTGELFF. CDR3 in DNA: TGTGCCAGCAGCTTATCCTCTAGCACCGGGGAGCTGTTTTTT. The chain couples TRBV7-3 to TRBJ2-2, with unresolved D. Deletions cut 2 bases from V and 4 bases from J, with 8 bases between. The V gene's germline CDR1 is SGHTA and CDR2 FQGTGA. This CDR3 is 14 amino acids long.

The CDR3 nucleotides read TGTGCCAGCAGCTTAAGGAGCCTAGCGGGAGCCAATAATGAGCAGTTCTTC. This sequence encodes CASSLRSLAGANNEQFF. The rearrangement uses TRBV11-2 and TRBJ2-1; 10 bases match TRBD2. Germline V gene lookup returns CDR1 SGHAT and CDR2 FQNNGV. This CDR3 is built from 17 residues. The junction had 11 bases not matched to a gene; V was cut back by 2 bases and J by 7 bases.

This clone was picked up a small number of times. Its ends do not fully match the called genes, so a read error is possible. The rearrangement links TRBV6-6 to TRBJ2-1; 7 nucleotides agree with TRBD2. Germline V gene data show CDR1 as MNHNY and CDR2 as SVGAGI (reference sequence). The CDR3 runs to 13 residues. The CDR3 nucleotides are TGTGCCAGCAGTTACGATGTTTGGCGGGAGCCGTTCTTC. Protein sequence: CASSYDVWREPFF.

The chain recombines TRBV5-4 with TRBJ2-7; TRBD2 is a possible D gene (6 bases). The V end was cut by 6 bases, the J end by 2 bases, with 15 bases between. Germline lookup yields CDR1 SGHNT and CDR2 YYREEE (reference sequence). CDR3 length: 14 amino acids. This chain's CDR3 is CASNGGGNTYEQYF. The CDR3 nucleotides are TGTGCCAGCAACGGTGGCGGGAACACCTACGAGCAGTACTTC.